This is a list of T cell receptor beta chains from one sample in a study of CD8+ T cells in alopecia areata. TCRdb keeps only in-frame clones here, not all; method: immunoSEQ multiplex PCR. This sample yields more than 140,000 clones, of which around 86% are seen a single time; approximately 13% belongs to the top ten. Here the sequenced sample was CD8+ T cells sorted from blood, taken at week 4, from a patient treated with tofacitinib. Source of these receptors: a human donor with alopecia areata. Each CDR3 is given with its conserved first and last residue. Each record gives: D gene, J gene, V gene, clone size, CDR3 protein, CDR3 DNA. A D gene is named only where the DNA matches it firmly. Clone size appears in some rows only: once, few, many, or a class for an expanded clone.

NA,TRBJ2-2,TRBV4-1,NA,CASSHPYRTGELFF,TGCGCCAGCAGCCACCCTTACAGAACCGGGGAGCTGTTTTTT
TRBD1,TRBJ1-2,TRBV27,NA,CASSSGQGPENYGYTF,TGTGCCAGCAGTTCCGGACAGGGACCGGAGAACTATGGCTACACCTTC
TRBD1,TRBJ2-7,TRBV15,NA,CATSREFTVGTASYEQYF,TGTGCCACCAGCAGAGAATTTACCGTCGGGACAGCATCATACGAGCAGTACTTC
TRBD1,TRBJ2-6,TRBV5-1,NA,CASNQGVGANVLTF,TGCGCCAGCAACCAGGGGGTCGGGGCCAACGTCCTGACTTTC
NA,TRBJ1-1,TRBV6-5,once,CASSYGGNTEAFF,TGTGCCAGCAGTTACGGGGGTAACACTGAAGCTTTCTTT
NA,TRBJ2-7,TRBV19,NA,CASSFTQGYEQYF,TGTGCCAGTAGTTTTACCCAGGGCTACGAGCAGTACTTC
NA,TRBJ1-2,TRBV7-9,NA,CASSGDTDYGYTF,TGTGCCAGCAGCGGTGACACCGACTATGGCTACACCTTC
NA,TRBJ1-1,TRBV13,NA,CASSSTEAFF,TGTGCCAGCAGCTCCACTGAAGCTTTCTTT
NA,TRBJ1-2,TRBV27,once,CASRDSFYGYTF,TGTGCCAGCAGGGACAGCTTCTATGGCTACACCTTC
NA,TRBJ1-1,TRBV6-1,NA,CASRRGNTEAFF,TGTGCCAGCAGAAGAGGAAACACTGAAGCTTTCTTT
NA,TRBJ1-1,TRBV12-2,NA,CASRLFQGRLLPTSVAEAFF,TGTGCAAGTCGCTTATTCCAGGGTCGGTTACTACCAACCAGCGTGGCTGAAGCTTTCTTT
NA,TRBJ2-5,TRBV9,NA,CASSVGGGSLETQYF,TGTGCCAGCAGCGTAGGAGGGGGGTCTCTGGAGACCCAGTACTTC
NA,TRBJ2-5,TRBV5-1,NA,CASSFEYQETQYF,TGCGCCAGCAGCTTCGAGTACCAAGAGACCCAGTACTTC
TRBD1,TRBJ2-7,TRBV7-9,NA,CASSLAGTGVNEQYF,TGTGCCAGCAGCTTAGCCGGGACAGGGGTGAACGAGCAGTACTTC
NA,TRBJ2-3,TRBV6-6,once,CASSYLSLGDTQYF,TGTGCCAGCAGTTACCTGAGCCTCGGAGATACGCAGTATTTT
TRBD2,TRBJ2-3,TRBV9,NA,CASSAGTSVADTQYF,TGTGCCAGCAGCGCCGGGACTAGCGTCGCAGATACGCAGTATTTT
NA,TRBJ2-7,TRBV27,NA,CASSPPTSTYEQYF,TGTGCCAGCAGTCCACCGACAAGCACCTACGAGCAGTACTTC
NA,TRBJ2-7,TRBV14,NA,CASSEHREQYF,TGTGCCAGCAGCGAACATAGAGAGCAGTACTTC
TRBD2,TRBJ2-7,TRBV11-2,NA,CASSSHRDIAGEGEQYF,TGTGCCAGCAGCTCCCACCGGGATATAGCGGGAGAGGGCGAGCAGTACTTC
NA,TRBJ2-1,TRBV6-5,few,CASSFPGKHNEQFF,TGTGCCAGCAGTTTCCCTGGGAAGCACAATGAGCAGTTCTTC
TRBD2,TRBJ2-7,TRBV27,NA,CASSWGLAYEQYF,TGTGCCAGCAGTTGGGGACTAGCCTACGAGCAGTACTTC
NA,TRBJ2-1,TRBV4-1,NA,CASSQGGAVEGEQFF,TGCGCCAGCAGCCAAGGCGGAGCGGTTGAGGGCGAGCAGTTCTTC
NA,TRBJ2-7,TRBV25-1,NA,CASNGPRVYEQYF,TGTGCCAGCAATGGCCCCAGGGTCTACGAGCAGTACTTC
NA,TRBJ1-1,TRBV29-1,NA,CSVPRGTEAFF,TGCAGCGTTCCAAGGGGCACTGAAGCTTTCTTT
TRBD1,TRBJ2-2,TRBV11-2,NA,CASSLFRTGGFTGELFF,TGTGCCAGCAGCTTATTTCGGACAGGGGGCTTTACCGGGGAGCTGTTTTTT
NA,TRBJ1-4,TRBV4-1,NA,CASSQGDAGFNEKLFF,TGCGCCAGCAGCCAAGGGGACGCGGGGTTTAATGAAAAACTGTTTTTT
NA,TRBJ2-1,TRBV10-3,NA,CAISESKISEQFF,TGTGCCATCAGTGAGTCGAAAATTTCTGAGCAGTTCTTC
NA,TRBJ1-1,TRBV11-2,NA,CASSTTGLTEAFF,TGTGCCAGCAGCACAACAGGGCTCACTGAAGCTTTCTTT
TRBD1,TRBJ1-1,TRBV30,NA,CAWSKRQGGLHTEAFF,TGTGCCTGGAGTAAACGACAGGGAGGGCTACACACTGAAGCTTTCTTT
NA,TRBJ1-2,TRBV14,NA,CASSQDSLGYGYTF,TGTGCCAGCAGCCAAGACAGCCTTGGCTATGGCTACACCTTC
NA,TRBJ1-2,TRBV29-1,NA,CSVDSGINGYTF,TGCAGCGTTGACTCCGGAATCAATGGCTACACCTTC
NA,TRBJ2-1,TRBV13,NA,CASSSGQGLNEQFF,TGTGCCAGCAGCTCCGGGCAGGGATTAAATGAGCAGTTCTTC
NA,TRBJ2-7,TRBV29-1,NA,CSPPGGDRAYEQYF,TGCAGCCCCCCGGGGGGGGACAGGGCTTACGAGCAGTACTTC
TRBD1,TRBJ2-2,TRBV7-4,NA,CASSSGQGEHPPGELFF,TGTGCCAGCAGCTCAGGACAGGGGGAACACCCACCCGGGGAGCTGTTTTTT
NA,TRBJ1-5,TRBV27,NA,CASSLMVNQPQHF,TGTGCCAGCAGTTTAATGGTCAATCAGCCCCAGCATTTT
NA,TRBJ2-3,TRBV7-9,once,CASSLVGRVADTQYF,TGTGCCAGCAGCTTAGTAGGCAGGGTCGCAGATACGCAGTATTTT
NA,TRBJ2-2,TRBV11-2,NA,CASSVTVNTGELFF,TGTGCCAGCAGCGTGACAGTGAACACCGGGGAGCTGTTTTTT
NA,TRBJ1-6,TRBV27,NA,CASSLSGPGANSPLHF,TGTGCCAGCAGTTTATCTGGCCCAGGGGCGAATTCACCCCTCCACTTT
NA,TRBJ2-3,TRBV29-1,NA,CSVPGTSNTDTQYF,TGCAGCGTGCCGGGGACCAGCAACACAGATACGCAGTATTTT
NA,TRBJ1-2,TRBV9,NA,CASSVASQDPSYTF,TGTGCCAGCAGCGTAGCGTCCCAGGACCCCTCCTACACCTTC
TRBD2,TRBJ2-3,TRBV4-2,NA,CASSGTSGGLRDTQYF,TGTGCCAGCAGCGGTACTAGCGGGGGGCTCCGGGATACGCAGTATTTT
NA,TRBJ1-3,TRBV10-3,NA,CAISEAGGSGNTIYF,TGTGCCATCAGTGAGGCGGGGGGCTCTGGAAACACCATATATTTT
NA,TRBJ2-7,TRBV9,once,CASSVGDSVYEQYF,TGTGCCAGCAGCGTAGGGGATAGCGTTTACGAGCAGTACTTC
NA,TRBJ1-5,TRBV4-1,NA,CASTTTVDSNQPQHF,TGCGCCAGCACCACGACAGTTGATAGCAATCAGCCCCAGCATTTT
TRBD2,TRBJ2-1,TRBV5-1,NA,CASSFGRLAGGFEQFF,TGCGCCAGCAGCTTTGGTCGGCTAGCGGGGGGATTTGAGCAGTTCTTC
TRBD2,TRBJ2-1,TRBV2,few,CASSEASGGYYNEQFF,TGTGCCAGCAGTGAAGCCAGCGGGGGGTACTACAATGAGCAGTTCTTC
NA,TRBJ2-2,TRBV5-4,NA,CASSLVTAGELFF,TGTGCCAGCAGCTTGGTAACAGCCGGGGAGCTGTTTTTT
TRBD1,TRBJ1-5,TRBV6-1,NA,CASSFGTASNQPQHF,TGTGCCAGCAGTTTTGGGACAGCCAGCAATCAGCCCCAGCATTTT
TRBD1,TRBJ2-7,TRBV29-1,NA,CSVQGDEHEQYF,TGCAGCGTTCAGGGGGATGAACACGAGCAGTACTTC
NA,TRBJ2-7,TRBV4-1,NA,CASSQADRLTYEQYF,TGCGCCAGCAGCCAAGCAGACAGGCTCACCTACGAGCAGTACTTC
NA,TRBJ2-1,TRBV27,NA,CASNTRPYNEQFF,TGTGCCAGCAACACCCGACCATACAATGAGCAGTTCTTC
NA,TRBJ2-7,TRBV5-1,NA,CASSLGRAYEQYF,TGCGCCAGCAGCTTGGGGAGGGCCTACGAGCAGTACTTC
NA,TRBJ2-3,TRBV15,NA,CATSTLAFRPADTQYF,TGTGCCACCAGCACCTTAGCTTTCAGGCCCGCAGATACGCAGTATTTT
TRBD1,TRBJ2-7,TRBV5-6,NA,CASTPGQHYEQYF,TGTGCCAGCACCCCGGGACAGCACTACGAGCAGTACTTC
TRBD1,TRBJ1-1,TRBV27,NA,CASSSTGGNTEAFF,TGTGCCAGCAGTTCGACAGGGGGGAACACTGAAGCTTTCTTT
TRBD1,TRBJ1-1,TRBV10-1,NA,CASRPDREDDITEAFF,TGCGCCAGCAGACCCGACAGGGAGGATGATATCACTGAAGCTTTCTTT
NA,TRBJ2-1,TRBV5-1,NA,CASSLDWGEQFF,TGCGCCAGCAGCTTGGATTGGGGTGAGCAGTTCTTC
TRBD1,TRBJ2-5,TRBV6-1,NA,CASSSGTGKETQYF,TGTGCCAGCAGTAGTGGGACAGGGAAAGAGACCCAGTACTTC
NA,TRBJ1-5,TRBV7-9,few,CASSSRDGEPNSNQPQHF,TGTGCCAGCAGCTCTAGGGACGGGGAACCAAATAGCAATCAGCCCCAGCATTTT